Sequencing of this T cell receptor beta chain was carried out in a study of cytomegalovirus exposure and HLA in healthy donors (dated by TCRdb to about 2017). About the investigation overall: In an earlier analysis of roughly 590 of the donors, less than 350 Gb of sequence data and some 120 million unique TCR beta sequences from about 190 million T cells were reported. An early release that covered about 640 HLA-typed donors contained around 330 gigabases of sequencing data and 75 million to 100 million unique TCR sequences. The genetic ancestry cluster associated with self-reported Caucasian donors included around four fifths of the roughly 410 genotyped donors. The study was designed to test whether signatures of past pathogen exposure could be identified by cataloging public T cell receptors. The study profiled the T cell repertoires of under 700 subjects by immunosequencing and related them to cytomegalovirus serostatus. A separate validation cohort of approximately 130 different subjects was used in addition to the approximately 610-subject first cohort. To predict cytomegalovirus infection status, the study combined high-throughput TCR immunosequencing, statistical association of individual TCRs with disease status, and machine learning. In a later analysis, previously published TCR beta repertoires from 600 to 850 donors were re-analyzed and high-resolution HLA genotyping was added so that TCR occurrence patterns could be studied. Rather than drawing on any new phenotypic data, the later analysis identified candidate immune exposures from TCR beta sequences and the way those sequences occurred across donors. An earlier analysis of nearly 600 of the donors applied high-throughput TCR beta sequencing to assess whether each TCR beta V gene segment acted as functional or pseudogenic. Donor age, sex, ethnicity and CMV serostatus were compiled alongside the repertoire data. A later genetic analysis used genome-wide SNP genotypes for 398 of the 666 donors, treating that subset as a discovery cohort. All discovery cohort repertoires had been generated on a single sequencing platform. HLA typing covered class I and class II loci at four-digit resolution. Typing coverage varied by locus: about 629-630 donors for A, B, C, DRB1 and DQB1; roughly 560 for DQA1; approximately 570 for DPA1; more than 450 for DPB1. Because of strong linkage in the cohort, four or five DR-DQ haplotypes were treated as single units for association and clustering. On average, 235,054 unique TCR beta nucleotide sequences were sequenced per donor among a few hundred genotyped donors of the cohort, with about 17% of those sequences being non-productive. General study outcomes and caveats: In a later analysis, TCR association rates were found to vary across HLA loci, with the most associated TCRs seen for DRB1 alleles and the fewest for HLA-C alleles. According to a later analysis, most CMV-associated TCR beta chains appeared to be HLA-restricted, and the HLA associations seemed to be driven largely by CMV exposure. A later genetic analysis reported fewer N-insertions in productive TCRs among donors in an Asian-associated ancestry cluster than the roughly 640-donor mean. A cluster of highly shared sequence variants was judged likely to be a technical artifact of the sequencing pipeline. This cohort had only TCR beta chains sequenced, and the lack of alpha or paired-chain data limited which features could be detected. The classifier was reported to diagnose cytomegalovirus status with high specificity and sensitivity in both the original cohort and the validation cohort. The study listed 164 TCR beta chains as associated with cytomegalovirus. Because the 87-base-pair reads could not distinguish some IMGT-functional V segments, including TRBV6-2 and TRBV6-3, those segments were excluded. For the cohort, immune exposure information was limited to CMV serostatus. Three of the identified cytomegalovirus-associated TCR beta chains were confirmed in vitro to be specific for cytomegalovirus antigens. An association between a missense DCLRE1C variant and V-gene and J-gene trimming of TCR beta chains was found in a later genetic analysis and replicated in an independent cohort. It was suggested by the authors that the approach could potentially be generalized to other disease states and immunological phenotypes. HLA typing was unavailable for some donors at each locus, so association tests used only the typed subset. Most TCR sequences were seen in very few donors, while some public TCRs were found in many individuals. A later analysis associated 16,951 TCR beta sequences with specific HLA alleles at a false discovery rate of 0.05. Correlated functional status among segregating V segments might be attributable to linkage disequilibrium, but an unknown experimental factor could not be ruled out. A further reported finding was that TCR beta sequences accurately predicted the HLA-A and HLA-B alleles for most subjects in the first cohort. A later analysis found that HLA-associated TCR beta chains were more clonally expanded and had lower generation probabilities than equally common non-associated chains. Because counts were too low, some 17 rarely observed V segments, including chromosome 9 orphons, were excluded from the earlier analysis of some 590 of the donors. In a later analysis, several top co-occurrence clusters were reported to appear linked to parvovirus B19, influenza, CMV and Epstein-Barr virus. Strong co-occurrence of HLA alleles, especially DR and DQ, made assigning TCR associations to individual alleles difficult. The presence/absence analyses assumed that sequencing depth was roughly uniform across donors, and that assumption may not be true. An earlier analysis of some 560 of the donors showed that most TCR beta V segments appeared in productive rearrangements either about 87% or about 30% of the time, which broadly matched IMGT annotations.

In total, roughly 670 healthy bone marrow donors made up the cohort. Cohort members were all nominally healthy when sampled, although unrecorded immune exposures were likely present. The donor was CMV seronegative and was included in the group of several hundred seronegative cohort members. Every donor gave a peripheral blood sample, and the peripheral blood mononuclear cells from that sample were used for TCR beta sequencing. The Qiagen DNeasy Blood Extraction Kit was used to extract genomic DNA from the blood cell samples. As regards this clone: Its antigen is not yet known. The sample holds no much larger clone one base away, and base qualities are not on file.

The protocol used for the library was the immunoSEQ multiplex PCR assay. A mixture of 60 forward primers for TCR Vbeta segments and 13 reverse primers for TCR Jbeta segments was used in the multiplex PCR. A multiplex PCR assay on genomic DNA amplified the CDR3 region of rearranged TCR beta genes. Amplified TCR beta libraries were sequenced as 87-base-pair reads on the Illumina HiSeq System. The paper's processing steps were these. A later analysis counted some 74 million unique TCR beta chains across the 650 to 700 repertoires, and around 12 million of these chains were shared by at least two donors. A nearest-neighbor algorithm error-corrected the raw reads and collapsed the reads into unique sequences, merging closely related sequences to remove PCR and sequencing errors. To assign V, D and J gene segments, CDR3 sequences were aligned to IMGT reference sequences. For a sequence to be retained, a match of at least six nucleotides was required to both a V gene segment and a J gene segment. Rearrangements were called productive when the CDR3 lacked stop codons and stayed in frame with V and J; all others were non-productive. CDR3 was defined according to IMGT convention as the region running from the second conserved V-encoded cysteine to the conserved J-encoded phenylalanine. The earlier analysis of about 610 of the donors excluded any sequence lacking an unambiguous match to a single V gene segment. An earlier analysis of several hundred of the donors called V segments functional above 56.7% productive rearrangements and segregating when the between-donor standard deviation exceeded 5%. A statistical classification framework was built to diagnose cytomegalovirus status from the catalog of TCR beta chain sequences. V and J gene assignment, in a later analysis, came from comparing TCR nucleotide sequences with IMGT/GENE-DB human TR gene sequences. A later analysis assigned CDR3 sequences and most-parsimonious VDJ recombination scenarios with the TCRdist pipeline. In a later analysis, every TCR beta chain was defined by the combination of its CDR3 amino acid sequence and its V-gene family, and reads without a unique V-gene family were dropped. To address suspected cross-contamination and a sequencing artifact, a later analysis removed a few hundred highly shared, low-generation-probability nucleotide sequences. In a later analysis, a clonal expansion index was calculated for each public chain from normalized within-repertoire ranks of inferred template counts. In a later analysis, generation probabilities were computed with a VDJ recombination model fitted to out-of-frame rearrangements, and the resulting probabilities were checked against IGoR. In a later analysis, TCR-TCR, TCR-HLA and TCR-CMV co-occurrence was scored with hypergeometric tests, and a repertoire-size bias correction was applied to TCR pairs. In a later analysis, false discovery rates were estimated by permuting HLA or CMV assignments 20 times. In a later analysis, co-occurring TCRs were grouped with DBSCAN, and TCRdist sequence similarity was added when clustering was performed within HLA-allele-positive subsets. Repertoires with fewer than 30,000 or more than 120,000 public chains were left out of co-occurrence clustering, as were five repertoires with anomalous nucleotide sharing. Entries here come from immuneACCESS through TCRdb and include only in-frame sequences with V and J called. Some clones fail to appear in such tables; in the studies checked, an unresolved V gene covers under half of the shortfall, and the cause of the remainder is unknown. V, J and clone size are those of that table, while D and trimming were read from the DNA. In all, the sample holds 190,000 or so clones, and more than 80% of those were seen once. In total, the top ten clones hold around 0.69% of the sample.

The germline V gene gives CDR1 as LGHNT and CDR2 as FRNRAP. Relative to germline, V is missing 6 bases and J is missing 4 bases, with 2 bases of the junction outside any gene match. Including the terminal cysteine and phenylalanine, the CDR3 comprises 12 residues. The kept DNA is CDR3 alone, 36 bases in frame from the first base. This TCR came from a boy between 10 and 17 years old in good health and CMV-seronegative. The V and J genes are TRBV12-5 and TRBJ1-2, with 7 bases in between that match TRBD1. Sequences were obtained from PBMCs. The CDR3 reads CASGTGPYGYTF. The DNA reads as follows: TGTGCTAGTGGGACAGGGCCCTATGGCTACACCTTC.